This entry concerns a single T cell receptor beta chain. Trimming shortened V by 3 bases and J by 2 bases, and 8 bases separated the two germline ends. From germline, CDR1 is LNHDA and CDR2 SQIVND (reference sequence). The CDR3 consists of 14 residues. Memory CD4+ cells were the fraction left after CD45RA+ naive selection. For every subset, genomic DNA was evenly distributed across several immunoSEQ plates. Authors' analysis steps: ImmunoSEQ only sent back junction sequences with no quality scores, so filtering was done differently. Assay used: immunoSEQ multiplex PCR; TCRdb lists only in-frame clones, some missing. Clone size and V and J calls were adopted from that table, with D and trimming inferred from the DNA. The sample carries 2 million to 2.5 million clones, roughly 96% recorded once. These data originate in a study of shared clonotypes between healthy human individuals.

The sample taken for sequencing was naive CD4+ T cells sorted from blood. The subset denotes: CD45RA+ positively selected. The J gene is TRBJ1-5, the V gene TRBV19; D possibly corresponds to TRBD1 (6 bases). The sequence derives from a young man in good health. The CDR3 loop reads CASSISGGNQPQHF. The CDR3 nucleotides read TGTGCCAGTAGTATCTCAGGGGGCAATCAGCCCCAGCATTTT.